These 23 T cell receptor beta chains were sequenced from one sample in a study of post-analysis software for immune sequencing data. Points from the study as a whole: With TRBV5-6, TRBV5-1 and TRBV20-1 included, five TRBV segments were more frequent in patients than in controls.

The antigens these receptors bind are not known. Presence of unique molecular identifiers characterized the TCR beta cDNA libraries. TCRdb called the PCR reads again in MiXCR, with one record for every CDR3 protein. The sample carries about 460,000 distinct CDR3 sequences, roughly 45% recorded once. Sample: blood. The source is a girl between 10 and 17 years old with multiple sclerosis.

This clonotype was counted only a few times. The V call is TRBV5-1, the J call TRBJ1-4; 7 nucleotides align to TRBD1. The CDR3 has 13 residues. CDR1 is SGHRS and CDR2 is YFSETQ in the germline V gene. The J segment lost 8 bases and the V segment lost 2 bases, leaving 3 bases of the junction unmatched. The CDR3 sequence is CASSFTGDEKLFF. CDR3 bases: TGCGCCAGCAGCTTCACAGGGGACGAAAAACTGTTTTTT.

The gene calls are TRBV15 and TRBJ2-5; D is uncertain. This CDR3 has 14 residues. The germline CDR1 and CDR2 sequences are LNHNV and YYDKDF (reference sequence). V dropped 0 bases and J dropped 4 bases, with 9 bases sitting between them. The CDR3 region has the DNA TGTGCCACCAGCAGAGATGTGGCAGGAGAGACCCAGTACTTC. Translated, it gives CATSRDVAGETQYF.

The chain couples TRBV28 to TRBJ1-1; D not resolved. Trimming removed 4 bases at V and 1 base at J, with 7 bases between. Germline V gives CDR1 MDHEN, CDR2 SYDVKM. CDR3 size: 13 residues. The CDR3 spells CASSSSGNTEAFF. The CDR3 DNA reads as TGTGCCAGCAGTTCATCGGGGAACACTGAAGCTTTCTTT.

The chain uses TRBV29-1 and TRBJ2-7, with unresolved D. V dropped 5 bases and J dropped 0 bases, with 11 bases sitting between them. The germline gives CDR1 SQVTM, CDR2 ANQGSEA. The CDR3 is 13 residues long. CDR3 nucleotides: TGCAGCGTTCAGGCCGCCAACTCCTACGAGCAGTACTTC. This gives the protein CSVQAANSYEQYF.

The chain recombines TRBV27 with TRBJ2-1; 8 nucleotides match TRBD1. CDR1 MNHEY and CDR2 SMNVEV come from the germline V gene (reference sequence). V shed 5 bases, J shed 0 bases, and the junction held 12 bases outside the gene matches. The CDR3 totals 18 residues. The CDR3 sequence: CASSQGQGARSSYNEQFF. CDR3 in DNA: TGTGCCAGCAGTCAAGGACAGGGAGCTAGGTCCTCCTACAATGAGCAGTTCTTC.

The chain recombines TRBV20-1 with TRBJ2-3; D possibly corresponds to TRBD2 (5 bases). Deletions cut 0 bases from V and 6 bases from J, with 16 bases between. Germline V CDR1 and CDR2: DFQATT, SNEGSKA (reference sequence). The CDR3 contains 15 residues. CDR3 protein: CSARDFAGIEDTQYF. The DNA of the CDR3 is TGCAGTGCTAGAGATTTTGCCGGGATTGAGGATACGCAGTATTTT.

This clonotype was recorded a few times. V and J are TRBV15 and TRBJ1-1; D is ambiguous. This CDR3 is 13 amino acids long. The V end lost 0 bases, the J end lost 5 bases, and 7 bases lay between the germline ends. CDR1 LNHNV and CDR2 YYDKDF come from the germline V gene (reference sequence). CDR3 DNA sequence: TGTGCCACCAGCAGAGAGATAGAGACTGAAGCTTTCTTT. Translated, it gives CATSREIETEAFF.

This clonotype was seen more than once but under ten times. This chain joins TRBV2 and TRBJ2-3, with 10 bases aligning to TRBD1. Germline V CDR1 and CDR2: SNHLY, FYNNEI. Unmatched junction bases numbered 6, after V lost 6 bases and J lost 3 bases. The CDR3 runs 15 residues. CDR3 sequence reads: CASSEPGQGTDTQYF. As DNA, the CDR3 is TGTGCCAGCAGCGAACCGGGACAGGGGACAGATACGCAGTATTTT.

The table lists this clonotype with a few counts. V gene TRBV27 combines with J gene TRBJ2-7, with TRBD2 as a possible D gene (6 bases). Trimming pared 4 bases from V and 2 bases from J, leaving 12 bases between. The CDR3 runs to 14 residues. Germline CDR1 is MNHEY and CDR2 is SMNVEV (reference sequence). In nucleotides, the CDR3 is TGTGCCAGCAGTTCACGGGAGCCCCCCTACGAGCAGTACTTC. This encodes CASSSREPPYEQYF.

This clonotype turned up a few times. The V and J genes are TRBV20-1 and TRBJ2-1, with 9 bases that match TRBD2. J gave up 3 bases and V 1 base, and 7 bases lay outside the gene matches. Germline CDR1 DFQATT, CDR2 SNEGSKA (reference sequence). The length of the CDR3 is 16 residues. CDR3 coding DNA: TGCAGTGCTAGAGGAATAGCGGGAGCAGGCTACAATGAGCAGTTCTTC. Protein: CSARGIAGAGYNEQFF.

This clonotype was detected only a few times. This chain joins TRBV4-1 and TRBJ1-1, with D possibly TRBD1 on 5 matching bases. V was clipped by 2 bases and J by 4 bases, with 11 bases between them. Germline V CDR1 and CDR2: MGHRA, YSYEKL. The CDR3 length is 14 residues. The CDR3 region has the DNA TGCGCCAGCAGCCAAACTATCGGGGGCACTGAAGCTTTCTTT. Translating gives CASSQTIGGTEAFF.

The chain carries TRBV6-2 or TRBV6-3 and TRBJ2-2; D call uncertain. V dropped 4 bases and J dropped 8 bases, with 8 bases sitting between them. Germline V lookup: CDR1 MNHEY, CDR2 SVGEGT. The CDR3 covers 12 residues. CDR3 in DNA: TGTGCCAGCAGTTGGACCCGGGGGGAGCTGTTTTTT. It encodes CASSWTRGELFF.

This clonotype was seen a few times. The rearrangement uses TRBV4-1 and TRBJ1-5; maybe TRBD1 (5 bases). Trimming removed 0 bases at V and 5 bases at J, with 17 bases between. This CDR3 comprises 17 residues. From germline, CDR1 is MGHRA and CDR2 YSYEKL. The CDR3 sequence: CASSQDLGTGLYQPQHF. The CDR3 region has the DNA TGCGCCAGCAGCCAAGATTTGGGCACAGGACTGTATCAGCCCCAGCATTTT.

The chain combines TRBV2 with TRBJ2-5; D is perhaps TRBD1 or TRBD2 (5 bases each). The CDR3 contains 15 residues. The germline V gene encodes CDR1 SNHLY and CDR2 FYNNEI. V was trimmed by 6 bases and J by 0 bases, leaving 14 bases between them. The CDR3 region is CASSPGTSYQETQYF. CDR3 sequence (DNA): TGTGCCAGCAGCCCCGGGACCTCGTACCAAGAGACCCAGTACTTC.

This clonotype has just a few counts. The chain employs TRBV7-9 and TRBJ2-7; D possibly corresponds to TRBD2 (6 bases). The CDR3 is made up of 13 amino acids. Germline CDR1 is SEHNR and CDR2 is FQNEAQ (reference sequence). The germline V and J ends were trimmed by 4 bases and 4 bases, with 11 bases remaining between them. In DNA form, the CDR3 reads TGTGCCAGCAGCTCGGGGGAGAGATACGAGCAGTACTTC. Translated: CASSSGERYEQYF.

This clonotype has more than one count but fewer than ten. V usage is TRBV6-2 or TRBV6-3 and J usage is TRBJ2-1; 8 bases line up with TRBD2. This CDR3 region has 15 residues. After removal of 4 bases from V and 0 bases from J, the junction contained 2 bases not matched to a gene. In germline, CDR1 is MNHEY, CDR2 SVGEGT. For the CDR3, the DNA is TGTGCCAGCAGTTCACGGGAGGGCTCCTACAATGAGCAGTTCTTC. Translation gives CASSSREGSYNEQFF.

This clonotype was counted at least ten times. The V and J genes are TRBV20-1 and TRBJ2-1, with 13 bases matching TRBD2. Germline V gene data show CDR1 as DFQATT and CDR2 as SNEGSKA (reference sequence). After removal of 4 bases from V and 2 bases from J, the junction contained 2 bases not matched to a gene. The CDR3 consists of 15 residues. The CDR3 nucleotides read TGCAGTGCTACGGGGACTAGCGGGACCTACAATGAGCAGTTCTTC. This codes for CSATGTSGTYNEQFF.

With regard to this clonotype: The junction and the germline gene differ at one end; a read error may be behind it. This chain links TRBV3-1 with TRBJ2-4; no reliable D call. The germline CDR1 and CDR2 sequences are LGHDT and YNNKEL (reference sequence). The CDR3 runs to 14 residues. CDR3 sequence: CAGSQGVAKNIQYF. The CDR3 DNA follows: TGTGCCGGCAGCCAAGGAGTAGCCAAAAACATTCAGTACTTC.

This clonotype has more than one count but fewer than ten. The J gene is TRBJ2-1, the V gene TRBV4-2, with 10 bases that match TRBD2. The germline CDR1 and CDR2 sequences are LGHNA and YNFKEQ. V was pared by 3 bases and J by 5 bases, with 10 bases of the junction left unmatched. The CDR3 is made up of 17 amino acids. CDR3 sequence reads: CASSQIPGTSVNNEQFF. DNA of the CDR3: TGTGCCAGCAGCCAGATCCCAGGGACTAGCGTAAACAATGAGCAGTTCTTC.

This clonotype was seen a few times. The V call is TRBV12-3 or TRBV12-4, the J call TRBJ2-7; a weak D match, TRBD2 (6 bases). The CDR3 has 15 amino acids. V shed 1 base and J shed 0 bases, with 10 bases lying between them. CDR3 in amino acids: CASSLEVAASYEQYF. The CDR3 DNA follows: TGTGCCAGCAGTTTAGAGGTAGCGGCCTCCTACGAGCAGTACTTC.

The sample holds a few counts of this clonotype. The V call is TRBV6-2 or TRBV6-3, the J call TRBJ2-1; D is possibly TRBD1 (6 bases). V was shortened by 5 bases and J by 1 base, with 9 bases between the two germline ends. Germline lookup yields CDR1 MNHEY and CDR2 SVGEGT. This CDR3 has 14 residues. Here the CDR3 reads CASSKGQSYNEQFF. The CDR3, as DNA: TGTGCCAGCAGTAAGGGACAATCCTACAATGAGCAGTTCTTC.

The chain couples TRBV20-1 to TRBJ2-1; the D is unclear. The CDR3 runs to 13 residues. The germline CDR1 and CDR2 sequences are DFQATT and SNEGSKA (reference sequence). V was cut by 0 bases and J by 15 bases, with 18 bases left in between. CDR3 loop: CSARDPLAMLRFF. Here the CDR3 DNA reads TGCAGTGCTAGAGATCCTTTGGCTATGCTTCGGTTCTTC.

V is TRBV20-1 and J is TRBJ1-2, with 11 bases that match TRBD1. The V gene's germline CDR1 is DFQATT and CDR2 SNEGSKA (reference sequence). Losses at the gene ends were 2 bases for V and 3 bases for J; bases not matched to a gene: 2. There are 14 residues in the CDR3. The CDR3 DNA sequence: TGCAGTGCTAGACGGACAGGGGGCGACTATGGCTACACCTTC. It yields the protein CSARRTGGDYGYTF.